Sequencing of this T cell receptor (beta chain) was carried out in a study of T cell responses to AZD1222 COVID-19 vaccine. To note about this clone: The antigen remains unidentified.

TCRdb keeps only in-frame clones here, not all; method: immunoSEQ multiplex PCR. Among fewer than 120,000 clones listed, 94% were seen once. The CDR3 contains 15 residues. Germline V gene data show CDR1 as MRHNA and CDR2 as SNTAGT. The ends were cut back, 7 bases at V and 0 bases at J, with 13 bases in the middle. Study-wide findings and caveats: In a largely white British group with more females than males, clonal diversity was possibly underestimated.

V usage is TRBV6-4 and J usage is TRBJ1-5; D unresolved. The TCR was taken from an adult who received the AZD1222 COVID-19 vaccine. This sample comprised peripheral blood, obtained 28 days after the second AZD1222 dose. CDR3 sequence (DNA): TGTGCCAGCACGCAATCCGACTTTAGCAATCAGCCCCAGCATTTT. As protein: CASTQSDFSNQPQHF.